This T cell receptor (beta chain) was found in a study of control samples from healthy donors and cancer patients (dated by TCRdb to 2019 to 2021). As regards this clone: It has no known antigen specificity.

Library generation was performed with the immunoSEQ multiplex PCR assay. Sourced from immuneACCESS, this table was stored by TCRdb with only in-frame sequences that have V and J called. A share of the clones is absent; for the studies checked, an unresolved V gene accounts for under half, and the remainder has no known explanation. This sample's table lists about 190,000 clones. In total, the top ten clones hold 2% to 2.5% of the sample. Per the germline V gene, SGHRS is the CDR1 and YFSETQ is the CDR2. V and J lose 2 bases and 2 bases, and a span of 10 bases separates them. There are 15 amino acids in the CDR3, from cysteine to phenylalanine inclusive. The kept DNA is CDR3 alone, 45 bases in frame from the first base.

The V and J genes are TRBV5-1 and TRBJ1-4; perhaps TRBD1 is the D gene, with 5 bases matching. Sequenced: blood. This TCR derives from a woman aged 30 to 39 in good health. The DNA sequence is TGCGCCAGCAGCTTTCAGACAGAGACTAATGAAAAACTGTTTTTT. It is translated as CASSFQTETNEKLFF.